The clone carrying this TCR beta chain was detected ten times or more. The target antigen is unknown. The data belong to a study of glioma-infiltrating T cells. Germline values: CDR1 SGHTA, CDR2 FQGTGA. J lost 6 bases, V lost 4 bases, and 10 bases had no gene match. The CDR3 loop spans 16 amino acids. General observations from the study: Very few CDR3 sequences were shared between tissue and blood.

Amplification of TCR alpha and beta CDR3 regions from RNA used iRepertoire nested multiplex PCR. From the multiplex PCR reads, TCRdb called clonotypes with MiXCR, one entry per CDR3 protein. The sample comprises roughly 16,000 distinct CDR3 sequences, roughly 64% of which are singletons, and roughly 40% rests with the top ten. Sequenced: glioma tissue, nonneoplastic brain tissue, or PBMCs (not recorded which). The TCR was taken from a human donor with low-grade glioma or glioblastoma, undergoing nonglioma brain surgery, or in good health (not recorded which). V is TRBV7-3 and J is TRBJ2-1; 9 nucleotides match TRBD2. CDR3 sequence: CASSWRSGTSLNEQFF. CDR3 nucleotide sequence: TGTGCCAGCAGCTGGAGATCCGGGACTAGCCTCAATGAGCAGTTCTTC.